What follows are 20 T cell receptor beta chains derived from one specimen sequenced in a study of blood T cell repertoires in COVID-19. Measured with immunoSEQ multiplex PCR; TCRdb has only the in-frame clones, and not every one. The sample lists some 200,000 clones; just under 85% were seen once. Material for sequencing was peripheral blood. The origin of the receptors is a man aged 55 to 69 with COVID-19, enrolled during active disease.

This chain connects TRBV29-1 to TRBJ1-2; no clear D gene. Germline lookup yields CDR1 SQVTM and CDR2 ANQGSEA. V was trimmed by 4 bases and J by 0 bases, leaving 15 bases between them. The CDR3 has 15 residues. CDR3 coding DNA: TGCAGCGTTGGGGGTCCGAGGGATTCTAACTATGGCTACACCTTC. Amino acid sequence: CSVGGPRDSNYGYTF.

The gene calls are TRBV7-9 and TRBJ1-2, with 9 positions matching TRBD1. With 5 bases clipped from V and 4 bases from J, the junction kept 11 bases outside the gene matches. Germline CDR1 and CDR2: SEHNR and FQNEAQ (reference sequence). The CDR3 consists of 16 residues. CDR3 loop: CASSRITGGAGYGYTF. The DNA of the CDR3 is TGTGCCAGCAGCCGAATAACAGGGGGCGCTGGCTATGGCTACACCTTC.

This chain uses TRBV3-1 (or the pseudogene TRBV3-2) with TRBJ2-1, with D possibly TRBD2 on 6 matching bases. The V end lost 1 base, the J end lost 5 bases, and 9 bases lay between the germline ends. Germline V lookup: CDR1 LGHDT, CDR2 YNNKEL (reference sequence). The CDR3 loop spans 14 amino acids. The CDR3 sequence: CASSQAGDHNEQFF. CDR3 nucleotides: TGTGCCAGCAGCCAAGCGGGGGACCACAATGAGCAGTTCTTC.

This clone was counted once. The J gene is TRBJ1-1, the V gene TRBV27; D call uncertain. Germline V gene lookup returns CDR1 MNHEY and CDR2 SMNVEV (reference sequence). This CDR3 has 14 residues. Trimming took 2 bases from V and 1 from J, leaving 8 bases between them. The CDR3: CASSLRQENTEAFF. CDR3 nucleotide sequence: TGTGCCAGCAGTTTAAGGCAGGAGAACACTGAAGCTTTCTTT.

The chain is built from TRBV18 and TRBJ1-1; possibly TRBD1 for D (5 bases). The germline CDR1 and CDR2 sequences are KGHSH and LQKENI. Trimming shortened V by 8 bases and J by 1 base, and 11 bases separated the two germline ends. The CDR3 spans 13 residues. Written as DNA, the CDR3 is TGTGCCAGCGTGGGGCAGGGGAACACTGAAGCTTTCTTT. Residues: CASVGQGNTEAFF.

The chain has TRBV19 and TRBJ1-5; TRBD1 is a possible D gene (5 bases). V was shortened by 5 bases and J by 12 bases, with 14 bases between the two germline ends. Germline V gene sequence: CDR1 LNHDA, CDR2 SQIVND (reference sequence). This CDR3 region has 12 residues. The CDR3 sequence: CASSPRGSHQHF. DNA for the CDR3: TGTGCCAGTAGTCCCCGGGGGAGCCACCAGCATTTT.

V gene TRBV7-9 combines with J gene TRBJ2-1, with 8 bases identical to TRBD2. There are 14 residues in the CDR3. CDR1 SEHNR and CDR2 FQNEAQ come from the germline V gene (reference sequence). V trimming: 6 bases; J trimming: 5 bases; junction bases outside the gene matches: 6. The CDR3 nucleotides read TGTGCCAGCAGTGCTGGCGGGGGGAACAATGAGCAGTTCTTC. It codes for CASSAGGGNNEQFF.

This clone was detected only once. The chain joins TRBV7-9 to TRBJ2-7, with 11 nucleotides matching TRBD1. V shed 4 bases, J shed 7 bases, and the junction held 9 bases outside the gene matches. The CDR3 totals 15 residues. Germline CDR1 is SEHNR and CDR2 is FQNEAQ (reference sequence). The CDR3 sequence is CASSSGGTGGREQYF. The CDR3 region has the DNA TGTGCCAGCAGCTCCGGAGGGACAGGGGGGAGGGAGCAGTACTTC. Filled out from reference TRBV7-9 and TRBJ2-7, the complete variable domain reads DTGVSQNPRHKITKRGQNVTFRCDPISEHNRLYWYRQTLGQGPEFLTYFQNEAQLEKSRLLSDRFSAERPKGSFSTLEIQRTEQGDSAMYLCASSSGGTGGREQYFGPGTRLTVT.

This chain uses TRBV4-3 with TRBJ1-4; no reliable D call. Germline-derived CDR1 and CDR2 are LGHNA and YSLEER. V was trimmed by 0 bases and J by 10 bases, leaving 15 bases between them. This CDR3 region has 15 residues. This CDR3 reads CASSQEVDRRAKLFF. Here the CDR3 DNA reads TGCGCCAGCAGCCAAGAAGTCGACCGGCGGGCAAAACTGTTTTTT.

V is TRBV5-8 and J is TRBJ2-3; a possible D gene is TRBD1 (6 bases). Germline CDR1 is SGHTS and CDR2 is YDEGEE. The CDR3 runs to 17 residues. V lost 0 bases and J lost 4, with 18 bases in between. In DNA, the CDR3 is TGTGCCAGCAGCTTGGAGGGGCGGTTGGGGGCCCCAGATACGCAGTATTTT. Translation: CASSLEGRLGAPDTQYF.

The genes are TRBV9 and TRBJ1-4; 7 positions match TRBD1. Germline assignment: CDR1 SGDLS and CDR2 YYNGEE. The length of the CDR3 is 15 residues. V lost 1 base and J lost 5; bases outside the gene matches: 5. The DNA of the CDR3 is TGTGCCAGCAGCGTACAGGGGGTGGTCAATGAAAAACTGTTTTTT. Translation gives CASSVQGVVNEKLFF.

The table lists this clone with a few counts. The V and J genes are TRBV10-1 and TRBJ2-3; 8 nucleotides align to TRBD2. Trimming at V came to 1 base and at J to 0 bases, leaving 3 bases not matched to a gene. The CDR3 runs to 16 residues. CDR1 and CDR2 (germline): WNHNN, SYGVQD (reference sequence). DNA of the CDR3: TGCGCCAGCAGTGAGTATACTAGCGGCAGCACAGATACGCAGTATTTT. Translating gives CASSEYTSGSTDTQYF.

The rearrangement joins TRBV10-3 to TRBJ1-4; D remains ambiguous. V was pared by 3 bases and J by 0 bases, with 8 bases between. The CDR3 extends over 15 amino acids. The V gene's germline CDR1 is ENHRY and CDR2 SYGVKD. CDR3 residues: CAISESLSTNEKLFF. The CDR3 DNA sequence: TGTGCCATCAGTGAATCCCTATCAACTAATGAAAAACTGTTTTTT.

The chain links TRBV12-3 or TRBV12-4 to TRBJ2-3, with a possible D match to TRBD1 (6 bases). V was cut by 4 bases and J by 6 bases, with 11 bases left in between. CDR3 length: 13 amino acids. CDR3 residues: CASSWNRDDTQYF. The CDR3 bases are TGTGCCAGCAGTTGGAACAGGGACGATACGCAGTATTTT.

CDR3 DNA sequence: TGTGCCAGCAGCTTGGGACAGAACTATGGCTACACCTTC. Translation gives CASSLGQNYGYTF. The chain employs TRBV3-1 (or the pseudogene TRBV3-2) and TRBJ1-2, with TRBD1 identical over 7 bases. With V trimmed by 5 bases and J by 2 bases, 2 bases remained unmatched. This CDR3 region has 13 residues. The V gene's germline CDR1 is LGHDT and CDR2 YNNKEL (reference sequence).

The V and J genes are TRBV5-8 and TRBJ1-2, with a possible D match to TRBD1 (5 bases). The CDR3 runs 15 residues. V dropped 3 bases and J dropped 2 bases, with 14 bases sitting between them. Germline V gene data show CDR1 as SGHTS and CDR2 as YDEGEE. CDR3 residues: CASSSKGNFNYGYTF. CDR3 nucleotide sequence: TGTGCCAGCAGCTCCAAGGGGAATTTCAACTATGGCTACACCTTC.

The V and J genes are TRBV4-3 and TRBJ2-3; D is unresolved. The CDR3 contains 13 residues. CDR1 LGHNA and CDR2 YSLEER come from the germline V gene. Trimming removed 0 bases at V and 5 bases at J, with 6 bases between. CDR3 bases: TGCGCCAGCAGCCAAGATCGAGTAGATACGCAGTATTTT. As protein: CASSQDRVDTQYF.

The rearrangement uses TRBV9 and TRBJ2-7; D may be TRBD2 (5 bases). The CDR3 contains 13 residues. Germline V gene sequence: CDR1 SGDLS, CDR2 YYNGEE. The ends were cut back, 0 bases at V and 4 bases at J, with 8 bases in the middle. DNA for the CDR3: TGTGCCAGCAGCGTAGGGGAGAGATACGAGCAGTACTTC. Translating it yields CASSVGERYEQYF.

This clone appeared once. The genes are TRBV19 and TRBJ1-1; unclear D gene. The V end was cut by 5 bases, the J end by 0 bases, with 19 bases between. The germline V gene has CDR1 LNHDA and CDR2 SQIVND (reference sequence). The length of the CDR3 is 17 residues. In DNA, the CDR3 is TGTGCCAGTAGTCCCAGGCCTCGTTATTTAATGAACACTGAAGCTTTCTTT. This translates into CASSPRPRYLMNTEAFF.

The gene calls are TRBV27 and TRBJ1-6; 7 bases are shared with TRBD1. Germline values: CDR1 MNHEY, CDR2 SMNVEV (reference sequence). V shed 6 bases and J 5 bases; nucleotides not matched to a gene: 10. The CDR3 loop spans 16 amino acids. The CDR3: CASRPRQGINNSPLHF. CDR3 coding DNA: TGTGCCAGCAGACCTCGACAGGGAATAAATAATTCACCCCTCCACTTT.